These 15 T cell receptor beta chains were sequenced from one sample in a study of Ad26.COV2.S vaccination and SARS-CoV-2 variants. Sequencing used immunoSEQ multiplex PCR; TCRdb keeps in-frame clones, though not all of them. The sample lists about 350,000 clones; about 91% were seen once. Here the sequenced sample was peripheral blood, taken after recovery from COVID-19. All receptors come from a human donor who had recovered from COVID-19.

The gene calls are TRBV5-1 and TRBJ2-6, with no clear D. CDR3 size: 14 residues. The germline V gene encodes CDR1 SGHRS and CDR2 YFSETQ. V was shortened by 9 bases and J by 1 base, with 11 bases between the two germline ends. The CDR3 DNA sequence: TGCGCCACCTCGCACGGGTCTGGGGCCAACGTCCTGACTTTC. This translates into CATSHGSGANVLTF.

This chain joins TRBV7-8 and TRBJ1-2, with D unclear. Germline V CDR1 and CDR2: SGHVS, FQNEAQ. CDR3 size: 12 residues. The V and J ends lost 5 bases and 3 bases respectively, with 7 bases between them. DNA of the CDR3: TGTGCCAGCAGCAAACAGCACTATGGCTACACCTTC. Its translation: CASSKQHYGYTF.

The chain employs TRBV9 and TRBJ2-3, with D tentatively TRBD1 (6 bases). This CDR3 spans 15 amino acids. Trimming removed 2 bases from V and 1 base from J, with 11 bases in between. Germline V gene lookup returns CDR1 SGDLS and CDR2 YYNGEE. The CDR3 coding sequence is TGTGCCAGCAGCGTGGGCCCAGGGGGCACAGATACGCAGTATTTT. Residues: CASSVGPGGTDTQYF.

As DNA, the CDR3 is TGTGCCAGTAGTATCCGGGGGGGCTCTGGGGCCAACGTCCTGACTTTC. It translates to CASSIRGGSGANVLTF. V is TRBV19 and J is TRBJ2-6, with TRBD2 identical over 8 bases. The V segment lost 3 bases and the J segment 0 bases; nucleotides outside the gene matches: 1. Germline values: CDR1 LNHDA, CDR2 SQIVND (reference sequence). The CDR3 is made up of 16 amino acids.

The chain joins TRBV18 to TRBJ2-7, with 10 bases identical to TRBD1. CDR3 size: 15 residues. Germline CDR1 is KGHSH and CDR2 is LQKENI. After removal of 2 bases from V and 0 bases from J, the junction contained 1 base not matched to a gene. CDR3 in DNA: TGTGCCAGCTCACCAGGGACAGGGGCCTCCTACGAGCAGTACTTC. Protein sequence: CASSPGTGASYEQYF.

The chain combines TRBV5-6 with TRBJ2-5; no clear D. Trimming left V 2 bases short and J 5 bases short, with 16 bases between. Germline CDR1 SGHDT, CDR2 YYEEEE. CDR3 size: 15 residues. The CDR3 here is CASSFGPLGMETQYF. In DNA, the CDR3 is TGTGCCAGCAGCTTCGGGCCTCTTGGTATGGAGACCCAGTACTTC. Full variable domain (missing parts from reference TRBV5-6 and TRBJ2-5): DAGVTQSPTHLIKTRGQQVTLRCSPKSGHDTVSWYQQALGQGPQFIFQYYEEEERQRGNFPDRFSGHQFPNYSSELNVNALLLGDSALYLCASSFGPLGMETQYFGPGTRLLVL.

V gene TRBV3-1 (or the pseudogene TRBV3-2) combines with J gene TRBJ2-5; 8 bases match TRBD1. The germline V gene has CDR1 LGHDT and CDR2 YNNKEL (reference sequence). The CDR3 spans 16 residues. Trimming at V came to 1 base and at J to 1 base, leaving 5 bases not matched to a gene. The DNA of the CDR3 is TGTGCCAGCAGCCAAGGGACAGGGTACTCCCAAGAGACCCAGTACTTC. It yields the protein CASSQGTGYSQETQYF.

The rearrangement uses TRBV28 and TRBJ2-5; D is perhaps TRBD1 or TRBD2 (6 bases each). The germline gives CDR1 MDHEN, CDR2 SYDVKM. The CDR3 consists of 14 residues. V was pared by 3 bases and J by 5 bases, with 13 bases between. CDR3 DNA sequence: TGTGCCAGCAGTTTTGAAGGGGGGAGGGAGACCCAGTACTTC. Amino acids: CASSFEGGRETQYF.

V and J are TRBV13 and TRBJ1-1, with 7 bases matching TRBD1. Looked up from germline, CDR1 is PRHDT and CDR2 is FYEKMQ (reference sequence). After removal of 0 bases from V and 5 bases from J, the junction contained 12 bases not matched to a gene. This CDR3 spans 17 amino acids. The CDR3 DNA is TGTGCCAGCAGCTTAGGTAGACAGGGAGGGTTGGGGACTGAAGCTTTCTTT. Translating it yields CASSLGRQGGLGTEAFF.

The rearrangement joins TRBV7-6 to TRBJ1-1; D gene unclear. The CDR3 loop spans 16 amino acids. The V end was cut by 3 bases, the J end by 4 bases, with 18 bases between. Germline-derived CDR1 and CDR2 are SGHVS and FNYEAQ. CDR3 nucleotides: TGTGCCAGCAGCTTGGTTGACGGCGCCGTGGGCACTGAAGCTTTCTTT. Translation gives CASSLVDGAVGTEAFF.

The chain has TRBV5-5 and TRBJ1-2, with TRBD1 matching over 7 bases. There are 16 residues in the CDR3. The trim removed 0 bases at V and 8 bases at J, leaving 13 bases unmatched. Germline V CDR1 and CDR2: SGHKS, YYEKEE (reference sequence). CDR3 DNA: TGTGCCAGCAGCTTGGCGGTTTGGCAGGGGGAAATGGGCTACACCTTC. Its protein is CASSLAVWQGEMGYTF.

In nucleotides, the CDR3 is TGTGCCAGCTCACCCCGGGGGATGGATAATTCACCCCTCCACTTT. Amino acid sequence: CASSPRGMDNSPLHF. The gene calls are TRBV18 and TRBJ1-6; D is perhaps TRBD1 (5 bases). The CDR3 has 15 residues. Germline V gene data show CDR1 as KGHSH and CDR2 as LQKENI. The V gene lost 3 bases and the J gene lost 5 bases, with 11 bases spanning the gap. Combining the CDR3 with reference TRBV18 and TRBJ1-6 gives the whole variable domain NAGVMQNPRHLVRRRGQEARLRCSPMKGHSHVYWYRQLPEEGLKFMVYLQKENIIDESGMPKERFSAEFPKEGPSILRIQQVVRGDSAAYFCASSPRGMDNSPLHFGNGTRLTVT.

The chain uses TRBV3-1 (or the pseudogene TRBV3-2) and TRBJ1-4; no definite D call. This CDR3 contains 13 residues. V gave up 4 bases and J gave up 8 bases, with 11 bases separating them. CDR1 and CDR2 (germline): LGHDT, YNNKEL (reference sequence). The CDR3: CASSLPFEEKLFF. The CDR3 DNA sequence: TGTGCCAGCAGCCTCCCCTTCGAAGAAAAACTGTTTTTT.

This clone showed up just a few times. The chain has TRBV6-2 or TRBV6-3 and TRBJ2-3; D is perhaps TRBD1 (6 bases). CDR3 length equals 15 residues. V was cut by 5 bases and J by 3 bases, with 15 bases left in between. Germline V lookup: CDR1 MNHEY, CDR2 SVGEGT. The CDR3 loop is CASSTLSRGTDTQYF. The CDR3 nucleotides are TGTGCCAGCAGTACCTTATCCAGGGGAACAGATACGCAGTATTTT.

V usage is TRBV12-5 and J usage is TRBJ1-1; D ambiguous. Germline assignment: CDR1 LGHNT and CDR2 FRNRAP. V was shortened by 7 bases and J by 0 bases, with 21 bases between the two germline ends. The CDR3 has 17 residues. Written as DNA, the CDR3 is TGTGCTAGTGCAAAATTCCCCGACCTCTCCATGAACACTGAAGCTTTCTTT. Amino acid sequence: CASAKFPDLSMNTEAFF.